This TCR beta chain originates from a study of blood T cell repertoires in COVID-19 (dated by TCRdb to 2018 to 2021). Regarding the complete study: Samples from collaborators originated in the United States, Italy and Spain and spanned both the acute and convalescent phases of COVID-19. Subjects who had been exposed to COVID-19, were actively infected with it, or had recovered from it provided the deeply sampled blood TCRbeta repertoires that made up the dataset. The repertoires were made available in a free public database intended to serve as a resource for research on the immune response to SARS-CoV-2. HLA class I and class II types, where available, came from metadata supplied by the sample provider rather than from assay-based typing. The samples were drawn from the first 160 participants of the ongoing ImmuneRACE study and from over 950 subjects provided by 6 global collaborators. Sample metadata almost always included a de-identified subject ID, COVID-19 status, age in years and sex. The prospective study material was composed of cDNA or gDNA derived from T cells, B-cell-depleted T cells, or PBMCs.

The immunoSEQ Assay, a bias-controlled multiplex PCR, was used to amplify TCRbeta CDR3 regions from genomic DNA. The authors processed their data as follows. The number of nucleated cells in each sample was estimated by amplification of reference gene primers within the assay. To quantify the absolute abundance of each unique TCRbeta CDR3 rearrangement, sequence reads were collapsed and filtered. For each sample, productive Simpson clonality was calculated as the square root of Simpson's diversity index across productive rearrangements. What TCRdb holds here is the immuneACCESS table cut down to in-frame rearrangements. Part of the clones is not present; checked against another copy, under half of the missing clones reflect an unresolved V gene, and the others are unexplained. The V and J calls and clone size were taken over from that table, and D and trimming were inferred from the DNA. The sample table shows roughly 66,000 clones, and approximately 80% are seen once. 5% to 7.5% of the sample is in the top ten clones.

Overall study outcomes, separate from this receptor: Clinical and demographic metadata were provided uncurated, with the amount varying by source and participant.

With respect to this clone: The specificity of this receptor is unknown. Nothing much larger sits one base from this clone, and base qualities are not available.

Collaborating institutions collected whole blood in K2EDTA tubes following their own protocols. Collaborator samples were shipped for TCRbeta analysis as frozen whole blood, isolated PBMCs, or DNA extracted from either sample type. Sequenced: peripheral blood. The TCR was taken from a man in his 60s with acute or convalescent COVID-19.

The bases read TGTGCCAGCAGCCCCCGGGTCACAACTAATGAAAAACTGTTTTTT. This is translated as CASSPRVTTNEKLFF. The rearranged segments are TRBV7-8 and TRBJ1-4; too little of a D gene remains to name it. CDR1 and CDR2 are read off the germline V gene as SGHVS and FQNEAQ. V is clipped by 5 bases and J by 0 bases, and the sequence between their germline boundaries is 10 bases long. The CDR3 covers 15 residues, taking in both the cysteine and the phenylalanine. Kept here is only the CDR3 DNA, which spans 45 bases and is read in frame from base 1.